This TCR beta chain emerged from a study of cytomegalovirus exposure and HLA in healthy donors. Study-wide background: In a later analysis, the roughly 120 validation repertoires were reported to have used the same platform as the roughly 700 first-cohort repertoires.

In regard to this clone: Its antigen is not known.

Germline assignment: CDR1 SQVTM and CDR2 ANQGSEA. The CDR3 runs 17 residues. V lost 6 bases to trimming and J lost 4 bases; unmatched junction nucleotides: 17. Points from the study as a whole: Using the classifier, cytomegalovirus status was reportedly diagnosed with high specificity and sensitivity.

Profiled with immunoSEQ multiplex PCR; TCRdb holds only in-frame clones, not every one. This table holds 220,000 or so clones, around 87% found once. The chain couples TRBV29-1 to TRBJ2-1, with TRBD2 matching over 8 bases. This clonotype was sampled from a woman under 30 in good health and CMV-seropositive. Sequences were obtained from PBMCs. The CDR3 bases are TGCAGCGTCAAAGGGGCGTCCAGACTAGCGTTTTACAATGAGCAGTTCTTC. Its protein is CSVKGASRLAFYNEQFF.